The clone carrying this TCR beta chain was detected only a few times. No antigen is known for it. This sample was taken from a study of post-analysis software for immune sequencing data. Study information: Disease trajectories encompassed relapsing-remitting, secondary progressive and progressive-relapsing multiple sclerosis.

Prepared TCR beta cDNA libraries contained unique molecular identifiers. When 1 to 10 million T cells were used, they gave around 500,000 cDNA molecules. TCRdb reprocessed the PCR reads via MiXCR and lists one record per CDR3 protein. The table shows 450,000 to 700,000 distinct CDR3 sequences, with about 40% occurring only once. Study-wide results and limits: Strong co-clustering by F measure linked samples that shared a preparation batch.

The sample consisted of blood. This TCR was recovered from a girl between 5 and 17 years old with multiple sclerosis.

The CDR3 bases are TGTGCCAGCAGTCCCGGGACAGGTCAGCAAAAACTGTTTTTT. Protein sequence: CASSPGTGQQKLFF. This sequence joins TRBV9 and TRBJ1-4, with 8 bases fitting TRBD1. The CDR3 runs 14 residues. After removal of 5 bases from V and 9 bases from J, the junction contained 9 bases not matched to a gene. Looked up from germline, CDR1 is SGDLS and CDR2 is YYNGEE.